The 29 T cell receptor beta chains below were found in one sample sequenced in a study of T cell responses to AZD1222 COVID-19 vaccine. Assay: immunoSEQ multiplex PCR; the TCRdb copy retains only in-frame clones and omits some. Of roughly 200,000 clones in the sample, approximately 90% were seen once. The sample consisted of peripheral blood, taken 28 days after the second dose of the MenACWY control vaccine. These receptors all stem from an adult who received the MenACWY meningococcal vaccine as a control.

V gene TRBV9 combines with J gene TRBJ2-7, with a weak D call TRBD2 (6 bases). This CDR3 region has 14 residues. Germline lookup yields CDR1 SGDLS and CDR2 YYNGEE. The germline V and J ends were trimmed by 3 bases and 4 bases, with 14 bases remaining between them. This CDR3 reads CASSAQPGGYEQYF. The CDR3 bases are TGTGCCAGCAGCGCGCAGCCCGGGGGATACGAGCAGTACTTC.

The J gene is TRBJ2-3, the V gene TRBV29-1; 12 positions match TRBD2. CDR1 and CDR2 (germline): SQVTM, ANQGSEA. CDR3 length: 14 amino acids. J lost 3 bases, V lost 3 bases, and 1 base had no gene match. CDR3 loop: CSVETSGSTDTQYF. CDR3 sequence (DNA): TGCAGCGTTGAGACTAGCGGGAGTACAGATACGCAGTATTTT.

CDR3 loop: CASSLAQGRYEQYF. The DNA of the CDR3 is TGTGCCAGCAGCTTAGCTCAGGGCCGATACGAGCAGTACTTC. V is TRBV7-2 and J is TRBJ2-7, with D perhaps TRBD1 (5 bases). V was pared by 0 bases and J by 4 bases, with 10 bases between. In germline, CDR1 is SGHTA, CDR2 FQGNSA. This CDR3 is 14 amino acids long.

V is TRBV27 and J is TRBJ1-1; D is undetermined. V was clipped by 7 bases and J by 0 bases, with 15 bases between them. The CDR3 consists of 15 residues. Germline V gene lookup returns CDR1 MNHEY and CDR2 SMNVEV (reference sequence). The DNA for the CDR3 is TGTGCCAGCAAATGGGAGGGCGAACTGAACACTGAAGCTTTCTTT. Encoded protein: CASKWEGELNTEAFF.

The DNA of the CDR3 is TGTGCCAGCAGCTTATTGACAGATACGCAGTATTTT. Encoded protein: CASSLLTDTQYF. The rearrangement uses TRBV7-2 and TRBJ2-3; no reliable D call. V was trimmed by 2 bases and J by 3 bases, leaving 3 bases between them. The length of the CDR3 is 12 residues. The germline V gene encodes CDR1 SGHTA and CDR2 FQGNSA.

The chain uses TRBV7-9 and TRBJ2-7, with no clear D. The CDR3 length is 12 residues. Germline CDR1 is SEHNR and CDR2 is FQNEAQ (reference sequence). Trimming removed 7 bases from V and 5 bases from J, with 12 bases in between. The DNA for the CDR3 is TGTGCCAGCACCTCTCGACGGGACGAGCAGTACTTC. Translated: CASTSRRDEQYF.

This rearrangement joins TRBV7-9 to TRBJ2-5; D uncertain. V was trimmed by 8 bases and J by 2 bases, leaving 15 bases between them. Germline V gives CDR1 SEHNR, CDR2 FQNEAQ (reference sequence). The CDR3 has 14 amino acids. CDR3 protein: CASLAAAEQETQYF. CDR3 bases: TGTGCCAGCCTCGCTGCGGCGGAACAAGAGACCCAGTACTTC. The entire variable domain, with the rest obtained from reference TRBV7-9 and TRBJ2-5, is as follows: DTGVSQNPRHKITKRGQNVTFRCDPISEHNRLYWYRQTLGQGPEFLTYFQNEAQLEKSRLLSDRFSAERPKGSFSTLEIQRTEQGDSAMYLCASLAAAEQETQYFGPGTRLLVL.

This clone was detected only a few times. V gene TRBV25-1 combines with J gene TRBJ1-4, with D unresolved. The CDR3 is 15 residues long. V was clipped by 4 bases and J by 0 bases, with 9 bases between them. Germline V gene lookup returns CDR1 MGHDK and CDR2 SYGVNS. The CDR3 sequence: CASSGAAATNEKLFF. In DNA form, the CDR3 reads TGTGCCAGCAGTGGAGCGGCAGCAACTAATGAAAAACTGTTTTTT.

This chain links TRBV19 with TRBJ2-2, with 9 nucleotides matching TRBD2. The CDR3 length is 15 residues. V gave up 4 bases and J gave up 4 bases; unmatched junction bases: 4. CDR1 LNHDA and CDR2 SQIVND come from the germline V gene (reference sequence). The CDR3 region is CASSTRGGATGELFF. CDR3 bases: TGTGCCAGTAGTACCCGCGGGGGGGCCACCGGGGAGCTGTTTTTT.

V is TRBV29-1 and J is TRBJ2-7; 8 nucleotides line up with TRBD2. Germline V CDR1 and CDR2: SQVTM, ANQGSEA. This CDR3 has 14 residues. V trimming: 3 bases; J trimming: 6 bases; junction bases outside the gene matches: 10. The CDR3 DNA reads TGCAGCGTTGAGGGGGTAGCGGGGAACGGCGAGCAGTACTTC. Its translation is CSVEGVAGNGEQYF.

V usage is TRBV9 and J usage is TRBJ1-1; no clear D gene. Germline V gives CDR1 SGDLS, CDR2 YYNGEE. V gave up 2 bases and J gave up 0 bases, with 5 bases separating them. There are 13 residues in the CDR3. Here the CDR3 DNA reads TGTGCCAGCAGCGTTAGGGTGAACACTGAAGCTTTCTTT. Encoded protein: CASSVRVNTEAFF.

The chain uses TRBV5-8 and TRBJ1-1; 7 bases align to TRBD1. The last part of the DNA fits TRBJ1-6 better; the J call may be wrong. The germline V gene has CDR1 SGHTS and CDR2 YDEGEE. The CDR3 has 11 amino acids. CDR3 sequence: CASSLSRGLHF. The CDR3 nucleotides are TGTGCCAGCAGCTTGAGCAGGGGGCTCCACTTT.

The chain uses TRBV29-1 and TRBJ2-7; D remains unclear. The CDR3 covers 13 residues. Trimming removed 2 bases from V and 6 bases from J, with 14 bases in between. The germline gives CDR1 SQVTM, CDR2 ANQGSEA. The CDR3 region is CSVESVPWGEQYF. Written as DNA, the CDR3 is TGCAGCGTTGAATCAGTCCCTTGGGGCGAGCAGTACTTC.

V is TRBV7-2 and J is TRBJ2-7, with 7 bases that match TRBD2. V lost 4 bases and J lost 7; bases outside the gene matches: 7. CDR1 and CDR2 (germline): SGHTA, FQGNSA. This CDR3 has 13 residues. The CDR3 here is CASSWKQAGEQYF. The CDR3 nucleotides are TGTGCCAGCAGCTGGAAACAAGCGGGGGAGCAGTACTTC.

CDR3 in DNA: TGTGCCACCAGCCGCCGGGACAGATTCTATGGCTACACCTTC. Translating it yields CATSRRDRFYGYTF. The genes are TRBV15 and TRBJ1-2; 7 bases fit TRBD1. The V segment lost 5 bases and the J segment 4 bases; nucleotides outside the gene matches: 7. Per the germline V gene, CDR1 is LNHNV and CDR2 is YYDKDF (reference sequence). CDR3 length: 14 residues.

CDR3 sequence reads: CASSHVYEQYF. CDR3 nucleotides: TGTGCCAGCAGCCACGTATACGAGCAGTACTTC. The chain employs TRBV14 and TRBJ2-7; D is undetermined. V shed 3 bases and J shed 4 bases, with 4 bases lying between them. Germline V gene data show CDR1 as SGHDN and CDR2 as FVKESK. CDR3 length equals 11 residues.

V and J are TRBV7-9 and TRBJ1-6; D call uncertain. V shed 10 bases and J shed 8 bases, with 12 bases lying between them. CDR3 length: 12 amino acids. Germline CDR1 reads SEHNR; CDR2 reads FQNEAQ (reference sequence). The CDR3 region is CATAPEDSPLHF. CDR3 coding DNA: TGTGCCACCGCCCCGGAGGATTCACCCCTCCACTTT.

The chain couples TRBV15 to TRBJ1-1, with TRBD1 matching 7 bases. Germline V gene data show CDR1 as LNHNV and CDR2 as YYDKDF (reference sequence). The trim removed 5 bases at V and 0 bases at J, leaving 6 bases unmatched. This CDR3 is 15 amino acids long. CDR3 nucleotide sequence: TGTGCCACCAGCCGGGGGGACAGAATGAACACTGAAGCTTTCTTT. Its protein is CATSRGDRMNTEAFF.

As to this clone: Different DNA sequences within this sample yield the same CDR3. The chain couples TRBV19 to TRBJ1-3; no reliable D call. CDR1 LNHDA and CDR2 SQIVND come from the germline V gene (reference sequence). The ends were cut back, 3 bases at V and 0 bases at J, with 9 bases in the middle. The CDR3 runs to 15 residues. The CDR3 bases are TGTGCCAGTAGTATTCAGGTGTACTCTGGAAACACCATATATTTT. This translates into CASSIQVYSGNTIYF.

J is TRBJ1-6 and V is TRBV3-1 (or the pseudogene TRBV3-2), with D perhaps TRBD1 (5 bases). Germline lookup yields CDR1 LGHDT and CDR2 YNNKEL (reference sequence). The CDR3 runs 14 residues. The V end was cut by 1 base, the J end by 5 bases, with 6 bases between. The CDR3 sequence: CASSQGGHNSPLHF. In DNA, the CDR3 is TGTGCCAGCAGCCAAGGGGGCCATAATTCACCCCTCCACTTT.

Notes on this clone: A read error may account for a junction end that differs from germline. The V gene is TRBV3-1 (or the pseudogene TRBV3-2), the J gene TRBJ1-2, with D possibly TRBD1 on 6 matching bases. Germline loops: CDR1 LGHDT, CDR2 YNNKEL (reference sequence). The CDR3 is made up of 12 amino acids. The CDR3 loop reads CASSQARDRCSF. For the CDR3, the DNA is TGTGCCAGCAGCCAAGCTAGAGACAGGTGCTCCTTC.

The chain employs TRBV29-1 and TRBJ1-1; no reliable D call. The CDR3 sequence is 11 residues long. V lost 4 bases, J lost 1 base, and 4 bases lay in between. Per the germline V gene, CDR1 is SQVTM and CDR2 is ANQGSEA. CDR3 residues: CSVAENTEAFF. The CDR3, as DNA: TGCAGCGTTGCTGAGAACACTGAAGCTTTCTTT. The full variable domain, with the rest looked up from reference TRBV29-1 and TRBJ1-1, is SAVISQKPSRDICQRGTSLTIQCQVDSQVTMMFWYRQQPGQSLTLIATANQGSEATYESGFVIDKFPISRPNLTFSTLTVSNMSPEDSSIYLCSVAENTEAFFGQGTRLTVV.

The V and J genes are TRBV18 and TRBJ2-7, with 8 bases lining up with TRBD1. Germline V gene sequence: CDR1 KGHSH, CDR2 LQKENI. The CDR3 contains 15 residues. Unmatched junction bases numbered 3, after V lost 2 bases and J lost 0 bases. The DNA for the CDR3 is TGTGCCAGCTCACCAAACAGGGGGGCCTCCTACGAGCAGTACTTC. This sequence encodes CASSPNRGASYEQYF.

The CDR3 loop is CATSDNTSGNEQFF. DNA for the CDR3: TGTGCCACCAGTGATAATACTAGCGGGAATGAGCAGTTCTTC. This chain connects TRBV24-1 to TRBJ2-1; the match to TRBD2 covers 9 bases. From germline, CDR1 is KGHDR and CDR2 SFDVKD. The length of the CDR3 is 14 residues. The junction had 3 bases not matched to a gene; V was cut back by 3 bases and J by 7 bases.

The chain recombines TRBV29-1 with TRBJ2-2; no firm D call. V was clipped by 3 bases and J by 4 bases, with 3 bases between them. CDR1 is SQVTM and CDR2 is ANQGSEA in the germline V gene. This CDR3 contains 11 residues. CDR3 nucleotide sequence: TGCAGCGTTGATCGCACCGGGGAGCTGTTTTTT. It yields the protein CSVDRTGELFF.

The V call is TRBV19, the J call TRBJ2-3; 7 nucleotides line up with TRBD1. This CDR3 is 13 amino acids long. Germline CDR1 reads LNHDA; CDR2 reads SQIVND (reference sequence). Trimming at V came to 4 bases and at J to 5 bases, leaving 3 bases not matched to a gene. This CDR3 reads CASSRDRIDTQYF. CDR3 coding DNA: TGTGCCAGTAGTAGGGACAGAATAGATACGCAGTATTTT.

The chain links TRBV6-2 or TRBV6-3 to TRBJ2-5; D not certain. Between the trimmed V and J ends, which lost 6 bases and 2 bases, there was a span of 19 bases. Germline-derived CDR1 and CDR2 are MNHEY and SVGEGT. This CDR3 region has 16 residues. The CDR3 here is CASSHPLDGWQETQYF. The CDR3 DNA follows: TGTGCCAGCAGCCACCCCCTGGATGGATGGCAAGAGACCCAGTACTTC.

The genes are TRBV7-9 and TRBJ1-2; a possible D gene is TRBD1 (5 bases). The CDR3 loop spans 13 amino acids. The V end lost 7 bases, the J end lost 4 bases, and 13 bases lay between the germline ends. Per germline, CDR1 SEHNR and CDR2 FQNEAQ (reference sequence). CDR3 protein: CASIGGIAYGYTF. CDR3 DNA sequence: TGTGCCAGCATCGGGGGGATAGCCTATGGCTACACCTTC.

The chain is built from TRBV10-1 and TRBJ2-2; 9 bases map to TRBD2. V was clipped by 9 bases and J by 5 bases; unmatched bases: 7. The germline V gene encodes CDR1 WNHNN and CDR2 SYGVQD (reference sequence). The CDR3 spans 14 residues. CDR3 DNA sequence: TGCGCCAGTGAGGCGGCGGGGGGGACCGGGGAGCTGTTTTTT. Translated: CASEAAGGTGELFF.